The 21 T cell receptor beta chains presented below share a single source sample, sequenced in a study of blood T cell repertoires in COVID-19. Sequencing was performed with immunoSEQ multiplex PCR; in TCRdb, only in-frame clones are kept and a portion is missing. The sample holds just over 150,000 clones, around four fifths seen once. The sample taken for sequencing was peripheral blood. These receptors came from a woman older than 75 with acute or convalescent COVID-19.

The rearrangement joins TRBV6-1 to TRBJ1-2; D gene ambiguous. V was pared by 6 bases and J by 1 base, with 9 bases between. There are 13 residues in the CDR3. Germline loops: CDR1 MNHNS, CDR2 SASEGT. This CDR3 reads CASRRVDNYGYTF. The CDR3, as DNA: TGTGCCAGCAGGAGAGTCGATAACTATGGCTACACCTTC.

The V call is TRBV9, the J call TRBJ1-3, with a weak D call TRBD1 (6 bases). V lost 3 bases and J lost 4, with 14 bases in between. Germline assignment: CDR1 SGDLS and CDR2 YYNGEE. The CDR3 has 15 residues. CDR3 residues: CASSEQGRWGNTIYF. In nucleotides, the CDR3 is TGTGCCAGCAGCGAACAGGGAAGATGGGGAAACACCATATATTTT.

This chain joins TRBV7-8 and TRBJ2-1; tentatively, D is TRBD2 (5 bases). Germline V gene sequence: CDR1 SGHVS, CDR2 FQNEAQ. The germline V and J ends were trimmed by 5 bases and 10 bases, with 15 bases remaining between them. CDR3 length: 13 residues. This CDR3 is CASSLRERREQFF. The CDR3 nucleotides are TGTGCCAGCAGCCTACGTGAAAGGAGGGAGCAGTTCTTC.

The rearrangement joins TRBV5-6 to TRBJ2-5; 15 nucleotides agree with TRBD2. Trimming removed 4 bases from V and 5 bases from J; junction bases left unmatched: 6. CDR3 length equals 16 residues. Germline V CDR1 and CDR2: SGHDT, YYEEEE. The DNA of the CDR3 is TGTGCCAGCAGCCGGACTAGCGGGAGGGCCGTGGAGACCCAGTACTTC. Amino acids: CASSRTSGRAVETQYF.

The rearrangement links TRBV27 to TRBJ1-1; no definite D call. There are 11 residues in the CDR3. From germline, CDR1 is MNHEY and CDR2 SMNVEV (reference sequence). V lost 7 bases and J lost 8, with 11 bases in between. In nucleotides, the CDR3 is TGTGCCAGCACCAAGAATGGCGAAGCTTTCTTT. This translates into CASTKNGEAFF.

The genes are TRBV10-1 and TRBJ1-2; 7 nucleotides align to TRBD1. Germline V lookup: CDR1 WNHNN, CDR2 SYGVQD (reference sequence). This CDR3 has 15 residues. J lost 2 bases, V lost 6 bases, and 9 bases had no gene match. CDR3 nucleotide sequence: TGCGCCAGCAGCCCCGGTGGAGGGGGCAACTATGGCTACACCTTC. Protein: CASSPGGGGNYGYTF.

The chain links TRBV27 to TRBJ2-3, with TRBD2 as a possible D gene (5 bases). The CDR3 totals 17 residues. Germline values: CDR1 MNHEY, CDR2 SMNVEV (reference sequence). Trimming pared 8 bases from V and 6 bases from J, leaving 27 bases between. CDR3 DNA sequence: TGTGCCAGCCGAGGGCTAACCTTCCCCACTGGTTCGGATACGCAGTATTTT. Translating gives CASRGLTFPTGSDTQYF.

The chain recombines TRBV5-1 with TRBJ1-3; D remains unclear. With 0 bases removed from V and 2 bases from J, the gap between germline ends came to 9 bases. In germline, CDR1 is SGHRS, CDR2 YFSETQ. This CDR3 has 15 amino acids. In nucleotides, the CDR3 is TGCGCCAGCAGCTTGGCCTCGGGGACTGGAAACACCATATATTTT. Protein sequence: CASSLASGTGNTIYF.

The chain employs TRBV7-8 and TRBJ2-7; 11 bases align to TRBD1. Trimming cost V 5 bases and J 0 bases; bases outside gene matches: 6. Germline V gene lookup returns CDR1 SGHVS and CDR2 FQNEAQ. The CDR3 is made up of 16 amino acids. The CDR3 DNA reads as TGTGCCAGCAGCGACCTCGGACAGGGGGCCTCCTACGAGCAGTACTTC. This gives the protein CASSDLGQGASYEQYF.

The V call is TRBV15, the J call TRBJ1-5; tentatively, D is TRBD1 (5 bases). Between the trimmed V and J ends, which lost 3 bases and 0 bases, there was a span of 12 bases. CDR3 length: 16 amino acids. The germline CDR1 and CDR2 sequences are LNHNV and YYDKDF (reference sequence). CDR3 bases: TGTGCCACCAGCAGCCTGACAGTATCTAGCAATCAGCCCCAGCATTTT. This codes for CATSSLTVSSNQPQHF.

The V call is TRBV12-3 or TRBV12-4, the J call TRBJ1-2; D is unclear. CDR3 size: 13 residues. V dropped 0 bases and J dropped 5 bases, with 7 bases sitting between them. The CDR3 spells CASSLAMTYGYTF. The DNA for the CDR3 is TGTGCCAGCAGTTTAGCGATGACATATGGCTACACCTTC.

Note on this clone: The junction differs from germline at one of its ends, possibly a read error. The chain combines TRBV6-1 with TRBJ2-7; D perhaps matches TRBD2 (5 bases). Germline V gene lookup returns CDR1 MNHNS and CDR2 SASEGT. The length of the CDR3 is 14 residues. The CDR3 DNA sequence: TGTGCCAGCACTGAAGTAGGGAGCTCCTACGAGCAGTACTTC. This translates into CASTEVGSSYEQYF.

The chain combines TRBV5-1 with TRBJ2-7; TRBD1 matches at 9 bases. The trim removed 0 bases at V and 4 bases at J, leaving 5 bases unmatched. Germline values: CDR1 SGHRS, CDR2 YFSETQ. CDR3 length: 15 amino acids. CDR3 residues: CASSLGDREQYEQYF. The CDR3 DNA sequence: TGCGCCAGCAGCTTGGGGGACAGGGAACAGTACGAGCAGTACTTC.

The chain uses TRBV9 and TRBJ1-1; tentatively, D is TRBD1 (6 bases). The CDR3 sequence is 13 residues long. CDR1 and CDR2 (germline): SGDLS, YYNGEE. V lost 3 bases and J 2 bases, leaving 8 bases between the germline ends. CDR3: CASSEGVNTEAFF. CDR3 sequence (DNA): TGTGCCAGCAGCGAGGGGGTAAACACTGAAGCTTTCTTT.

The chain has TRBV27 and TRBJ2-5, with 9 bases identical to TRBD2. CDR1 and CDR2 from the germline V gene are MNHEY and SMNVEV (reference sequence). This CDR3 comprises 15 residues. V was pared by 4 bases and J by 1 base, with 4 bases of the junction left unmatched. The CDR3 sequence is CASSYGLARQETQYF. As DNA, the CDR3 is TGTGCCAGCAGTTATGGACTAGCGCGCCAAGAGACCCAGTACTTC.

This chain connects TRBV19 to TRBJ1-1, with TRBD1 matching 7 bases. The junction had 20 bases not matched to a gene; V was cut back by 5 bases and J by 8 bases. This CDR3 has 17 amino acids. The germline gives CDR1 LNHDA, CDR2 SQIVND (reference sequence). In DNA, the CDR3 is TGTGCCAGTAGTCCCGCCCTCGTTCGGACAGGAGGCACCGAAGCTTTCTTT. Protein: CASSPALVRTGGTEAFF.

The gene calls are TRBV29-1 and TRBJ2-3, with 14 bases identical to TRBD2. CDR1 SQVTM and CDR2 ANQGSEA come from the germline V gene. CDR3 length: 14 residues. V shed 3 bases and J 6 bases; nucleotides not matched to a gene: 2. The CDR3 loop reads CSVETSGRVDTQYF. The CDR3 bases are TGCAGCGTTGAGACTAGCGGGAGGGTGGATACGCAGTATTTT.

This clone turned up a few times. CDR3 coding DNA: TGTGCCAGCAGCCGGGGGCGGGAGGGCACAGATACGCAGTATTTT. Its protein product is CASSRGREGTDTQYF. The rearrangement joins TRBV4-2 to TRBJ2-3; TRBD2 matches 8 bases. Trimming cost V 4 bases and J 1 base; bases outside gene matches: 4. Germline V gene lookup returns CDR1 LGHNA and CDR2 YNFKEQ. This CDR3 contains 15 residues.

The V and J genes are TRBV20-1 and TRBJ2-1, with a tentative D call TRBD2 (6 bases). The CDR3 extends over 14 amino acids. Looked up from germline, CDR1 is DFQATT and CDR2 is SNEGSKA (reference sequence). With 3 bases removed from V and 7 bases from J, the gap between germline ends came to 16 bases. In DNA, the CDR3 is TGCAGTGCTAGTAGACCGGGAGAAGGAAATGAGCAGTTCTTC. This translates into CSASRPGEGNEQFF.

This chain links TRBV5-5 with TRBJ1-1; 7 bases map to TRBD1. There are 17 residues in the CDR3. Germline V lookup: CDR1 SGHKS, CDR2 YYEKEE (reference sequence). After removal of 3 bases from V and 0 bases from J, the junction contained 11 bases not matched to a gene. The CDR3 here is CASSSRQGGTLNTEAFF. The CDR3 DNA reads as TGTGCCAGCAGCTCAAGACAGGGTGGAACTTTGAACACTGAAGCTTTCTTT. Supplemented by reference TRBV5-5 and TRBJ1-1, the full variable domain reads DAGVTQSPTHLIKTRGQQVTLRCSPISGHKSVSWYQQVLGQGPQFIFQYYEKEERGRGNFPDRFSARQFPNYSSELNVNALLLGDSALYLCASSSRQGGTLNTEAFFGQGTRLTVV.

The chain links TRBV5-1 to TRBJ2-5, with D perhaps matching TRBD1 (5 bases). The CDR3 spans 13 residues. The V gene lost 2 bases and the J gene lost 5 bases, with 10 bases spanning the gap. Germline V lookup: CDR1 SGHRS, CDR2 YFSETQ. The DNA of the CDR3 is TGCGCCAGCAGCTTAGTGGGGCCGGAGACCCAGTACTTC. It specifies CASSLVGPETQYF.